Each of the 30 T cell receptor beta chains below was sequenced from the same sample in a study of graft-versus-host responses after intestinal transplantation. The antigens for these receptors are not known. Clones were read by immunoSEQ multiplex PCR, and TCRdb kept only the in-frame ones, dropping some. The repertoire holds 85,000 to 95,000 clones, with about 93% as singletons. The source material was unstimulated CD8+ T cells sorted from spleen or lymph node cells, sampled before intestinal transplant. These receptors originate from a human donor who received an intestinal transplant.

CDR3 protein: CASRWGGTDTQYF. The DNA for the CDR3 is TGTGCCAGCAGATGGGGGGGGACAGATACGCAGTATTTT. The chain recombines TRBV7-9 with TRBJ2-3, with TRBD2 matching 7 bases. V gave up 6 bases and J gave up 3 bases; unmatched junction bases: 3. This CDR3 has 13 amino acids. Germline CDR1 reads SEHNR; CDR2 reads FQNEAQ (reference sequence).

The chain recombines TRBV28 with TRBJ2-3; D may be TRBD1 (6 bases). The germline V and J ends were trimmed by 2 bases and 1 base, with 10 bases remaining between them. The germline V gene encodes CDR1 MDHEN and CDR2 SYDVKM. The CDR3 runs 15 residues. In nucleotides, the CDR3 is TGTGCCAGCAGTTTAGGACAGCTACGCACAGATACGCAGTATTTT. The encoded protein is CASSLGQLRTDTQYF.

V is TRBV19 and J is TRBJ2-1, with TRBD2 matching 8 bases. The CDR3 extends over 15 amino acids. Germline-derived CDR1 and CDR2 are LNHDA and SQIVND (reference sequence). J gave up 2 bases and V 1 base, and 1 base lay outside the gene matches. CDR3 residues: CASSIVAGPYNEQFF. In DNA form, the CDR3 reads TGTGCCAGTAGTATAGTAGCGGGGCCCTACAATGAGCAGTTCTTC. The full variable domain, with the rest looked up from reference TRBV19 and TRBJ2-1, is DGGITQSPKYLFRKEGQNVTLSCEQNLNHDAMYWYRQDPGQGLRLIYYSQIVNDFQKGDIAEGYSVSREKKESFPLTVTSAQKNPTAFYLCASSIVAGPYNEQFFGPGTRLTVL.

The chain combines TRBV30 with TRBJ1-1; TRBD1 matches 8 bases. After removal of 1 base from V and 7 bases from J, the junction contained 5 bases not matched to a gene. Per the germline V gene, CDR1 is GTSNPN and CDR2 is SVGIG (reference sequence). There are 13 residues in the CDR3. The CDR3 sequence: CAWSETGGVEAFF. The CDR3 DNA is TGTGCCTGGAGTGAAACAGGGGGGGTTGAAGCTTTCTTT.

This clone has just one count. The chain links TRBV10-1 to TRBJ2-2; a possible D gene is TRBD2 (5 bases). The CDR3 spans 13 residues. CDR1 WNHNN and CDR2 SYGVQD come from the germline V gene (reference sequence). Deletions cut 4 bases from V and 6 bases from J, with 9 bases between. CDR3 amino acids: CASSAYGAGELFF. CDR3 DNA sequence: TGCGCCAGCAGTGCCTACGGGGCCGGGGAGCTGTTTTTT.

The rearrangement uses TRBV2 and TRBJ1-6; 8 positions match TRBD1. This CDR3 is built from 12 residues. Germline CDR1 and CDR2: SNHLY and FYNNEI. Trimming at V came to 8 bases and at J to 13 bases, leaving 7 bases not matched to a gene. The CDR3 bases are TGTGCCAGCCTGGACAGGGATTTCCCCCTCCACTTT. Its protein product is CASLDRDFPLHF.

The chain has TRBV4-3 and TRBJ2-1, with TRBD1 matching over 11 bases. Germline V lookup: CDR1 LGHNA, CDR2 YSLEER. The length of the CDR3 is 13 residues. V was pared by 5 bases and J by 8 bases, with 2 bases of the junction left unmatched. The DNA of the CDR3 is TGCGCCAGCAGCTGGACAGGGGGCGATGAGCAGTTCTTC. It specifies CASSWTGGDEQFF.

DNA for the CDR3: TGTGCCTGGAGGACTAGCGGGGGGGAGGACACCGGGGAGCTGTTTTTT. Its translation: CAWRTSGGEDTGELFF. The chain has TRBV30 and TRBJ2-2; 14 bases fit TRBD2. The CDR3 totals 16 residues. V was pared by 3 bases and J by 3 bases, with 3 bases of the junction left unmatched. Germline V lookup: CDR1 GTSNPN, CDR2 SVGIG (reference sequence).

As concerns this clone: Germline and junction disagree at one end, which may indicate a read error. The J gene is TRBJ1-1, the V gene TRBV5-6; D unresolved. Germline V gene sequence: CDR1 SGHDT, CDR2 YYEEEE. This CDR3 comprises 13 residues. The CDR3 sequence: CASSFTENPEAFF. The CDR3 DNA is TGTGCCAGCAGCTTCACCGAGAACCCTGAAGCTTTCTTT.

The rearrangement links TRBV30 to TRBJ1-2; possible D gene TRBD1, 6 bases. V lost 1 base, J lost 2 bases, and 8 bases lay in between. The CDR3 is 13 amino acids. Germline V lookup: CDR1 GTSNPN, CDR2 SVGIG (reference sequence). The CDR3 spells CAWSEDSNYGYTF. CDR3 in DNA: TGTGCCTGGAGTGAGGACAGCAACTATGGCTACACCTTC. Using reference TRBV30 and TRBJ1-2 for the parts outside the CDR3, the full variable domain is SQTIHQWPATLVQPVGSPLSLECTVEGTSNPNLYWYRQAAGRGLQLLFYSVGIGQISSEVPQNLSASRPQDRQFILSSKKLLLSDSGFYLCAWSEDSNYGYTFGSGTRLTVV.

This sequence joins TRBV4-3 and TRBJ1-1; possible D gene TRBD1, 5 bases. The V end was cut by 1 base, the J end by 4 bases, with 19 bases between. This CDR3 is 17 amino acids long. Germline V gene lookup returns CDR1 LGHNA and CDR2 YSLEER. This CDR3 reads CASSQGRIQGGPTEAFF. The CDR3 DNA sequence: TGCGCCAGCAGCCAAGGCAGGATCCAGGGAGGTCCCACTGAAGCTTTCTTT.

The chain has TRBV27 and TRBJ2-5, with 10 bases matching TRBD2. The CDR3 runs to 15 residues. Germline V gene sequence: CDR1 MNHEY, CDR2 SMNVEV (reference sequence). V shed 5 bases and J 7 bases; nucleotides not matched to a gene: 10. In nucleotides, the CDR3 is TGTGCCAGCAGTCAGCTAGCGGGGGCGATGTGGACCCAGTACTTC. It specifies CASSQLAGAMWTQYF.

The chain is built from TRBV29-1 and TRBJ1-1; unclear D gene. Germline lookup yields CDR1 SQVTM and CDR2 ANQGSEA. The CDR3 length is 11 residues. Trimming took off 4 bases at V and 7 bases at J, with 10 bases between the two ends. CDR3 bases: TGCAGCGTTGTCAGTTCCTTTGAAGCTTTCTTT. Protein: CSVVSSFEAFF. Full variable domain (missing parts from reference TRBV29-1 and TRBJ1-1): SAVISQKPSRDICQRGTSLTIQCQVDSQVTMMFWYRQQPGQSLTLIATANQGSEATYESGFVIDKFPISRPNLTFSTLTVSNMSPEDSSIYLCSVVSSFEAFFGQGTRLTVV.

V gene TRBV6-5 combines with J gene TRBJ2-2; no clear D gene. From germline, CDR1 is MNHEY and CDR2 SVGAGI. The CDR3 loop spans 15 amino acids. V was pared by 0 bases and J by 4 bases, with 9 bases between. The CDR3, as DNA: TGTGCCAGCAGTTACTCTACAGCTCCCACCGGGGAGCTGTTTTTT. This gives the protein CASSYSTAPTGELFF.

This chain uses TRBV19 with TRBJ2-2; 7 nucleotides align to TRBD1. J gave up 4 bases and V 7 bases, and 9 bases lay outside the gene matches. CDR1 and CDR2 (germline): LNHDA, SQIVND (reference sequence). The CDR3 sequence is 15 residues long. In DNA form, the CDR3 reads TGTGCCAGTACCTTGGGACAGCTTCCCACCGGGGAGCTGTTTTTT. Encoded protein: CASTLGQLPTGELFF.

This clone was seen once. V usage is TRBV7-2 and J usage is TRBJ2-3; 10 nucleotides agree with TRBD2. Losses at the gene ends were 1 base for V and 0 bases for J; bases not matched to a gene: 4. Per germline, CDR1 SGHTA and CDR2 FQGNSA. The CDR3 runs 17 residues. The CDR3 region has the DNA TGTGCCAGCAGCTTAGAACCACTAGCGGGGAGCACAGATACGCAGTATTTT. This sequence encodes CASSLEPLAGSTDTQYF. Together with reference TRBV7-2 and TRBJ2-3, the CDR3 gives the full variable domain: GAGVSQSPSNKVTEKGKDVELRCDPISGHTALYWYRQSLGQGLEFLIYFQGNSAPDKSGLPSDRFSAERTGGSVSTLTIQRTQQEDSAVYLCASSLEPLAGSTDTQYFGPGTRLTVL.

V and J are TRBV27 and TRBJ2-7, with 9 bases fitting TRBD1. V lost 6 bases and J lost 4; bases outside the gene matches: 4. CDR3 size: 13 residues. Germline CDR1 is MNHEY and CDR2 is SMNVEV (reference sequence). The CDR3 protein is CASRLQGAYEQYF. In DNA form, the CDR3 reads TGTGCCAGCAGATTACAGGGGGCGTACGAGCAGTACTTC.

This chain links TRBV7-9 with TRBJ2-5; D possibly corresponds to TRBD2 (6 bases). The CDR3 has 14 residues. The germline V gene has CDR1 SEHNR and CDR2 FQNEAQ (reference sequence). Trimming stripped 0 bases from V and 4 bases from J, with 9 bases between. The CDR3 DNA sequence: TGTGCCAGCAGCTTAGCGGGAGGCCGAGAGACCCAGTACTTC. Protein product: CASSLAGGRETQYF.

The genes are TRBV27 and TRBJ1-2; possible D gene TRBD1, 6 bases. Germline lookup yields CDR1 MNHEY and CDR2 SMNVEV (reference sequence). The CDR3 is 14 residues long. Trimming cost V 2 bases and J 3 bases, with 10 bases left between them. CDR3 DNA sequence: TGTGCCAGCAGTTTAGGGGGCTGGGACTATGGCTACACCTTC. This sequence encodes CASSLGGWDYGYTF.

This chain links TRBV27 with TRBJ2-3; TRBD1 agrees at 12 bases. The length of the CDR3 is 22 residues. The J segment lost 0 bases and the V segment lost 3 bases, leaving 19 bases of the junction unmatched. Germline values: CDR1 MNHEY, CDR2 SMNVEV (reference sequence). CDR3 sequence reads: CASSFGTYRDRGRLGSTDTQYF. In DNA form, the CDR3 reads TGTGCCAGCAGTTTTGGTACATACCGGGACAGGGGGCGACTTGGTAGCACAGATACGCAGTATTTT.

The chain joins TRBV27 to TRBJ1-5, with TRBD1 matching over 10 bases. Unmatched junction bases numbered 10, after V lost 6 bases and J lost 5 bases. The CDR3 has 16 amino acids. CDR1 and CDR2 from the germline V gene are MNHEY and SMNVEV (reference sequence). In DNA form, the CDR3 reads TGTGCCAGCAGCTCAACCGGGACAGGGGTGGATCAGCCCCAGCATTTT. Translated, it gives CASSSTGTGVDQPQHF.

CDR3: CASSLDRQALYEQYF. In DNA, the CDR3 is TGTGCCAGCAGCTTAGATAGACAAGCCCTCTACGAGCAGTACTTC. This chain joins TRBV7-9 and TRBJ2-7; D not certain. V dropped 1 base and J dropped 3 bases, with 13 bases sitting between them. Germline-derived CDR1 and CDR2 are SEHNR and FQNEAQ (reference sequence). The CDR3 has 15 amino acids. The variable domain in full, with the rest retrieved from reference TRBV7-9 and TRBJ2-7, is DTGVSQNPRHKITKRGQNVTFRCDPISEHNRLYWYRQTLGQGPEFLTYFQNEAQLEKSRLLSDRFSAERPKGSFSTLEIQRTEQGDSAMYLCASSLDRQALYEQYFGPGTRLTVT.

The chain links TRBV7-9 to TRBJ1-3; no definite D call. This CDR3 has 16 residues. V was clipped by 1 base and J by 0 bases, with 10 bases between them. Germline values: CDR1 SEHNR, CDR2 FQNEAQ (reference sequence). The CDR3 DNA follows: TGTGCCAGCAGCTTAGAGGCGGGAGCCTCTGGAAACACCATATATTTT. Translation: CASSLEAGASGNTIYF.

The chain has TRBV7-9 and TRBJ2-7; 7 bases map to TRBD1. Germline lookup yields CDR1 SEHNR and CDR2 FQNEAQ (reference sequence). The V gene end was trimmed by 7 bases and the J gene end by 5 bases; junction bases not matched to a gene: 8. CDR3 size: 13 residues. The CDR3 nucleotides are TGTGCCAGCAAACGCACAGGGGACCACGAGCAGTACTTC. It is translated as CASKRTGDHEQYF. The variable domain in full, with the rest retrieved from reference TRBV7-9 and TRBJ2-7, is DTGVSQNPRHKITKRGQNVTFRCDPISEHNRLYWYRQTLGQGPEFLTYFQNEAQLEKSRLLSDRFSAERPKGSFSTLEIQRTEQGDSAMYLCASKRTGDHEQYFGPGTRLTVT.

The chain recombines TRBV7-9 with TRBJ2-3; 13 nucleotides agree with TRBD2. Looked up from germline, CDR1 is SEHNR and CDR2 is FQNEAQ (reference sequence). The CDR3 runs to 17 residues. With 1 base clipped from V and 4 bases from J, the junction kept 5 bases outside the gene matches. This CDR3 reads CASSLVGTSGGADTQYF. Here the CDR3 DNA reads TGTGCCAGCAGCTTAGTAGGAACTAGCGGGGGGGCAGATACGCAGTATTTT. The variable domain in full, completed from reference TRBV7-9 and TRBJ2-3, reads DTGVSQNPRHKITKRGQNVTFRCDPISEHNRLYWYRQTLGQGPEFLTYFQNEAQLEKSRLLSDRFSAERPKGSFSTLEIQRTEQGDSAMYLCASSLVGTSGGADTQYFGPGTRLTVL.

This clone was seen more than once but under ten times. The chain is built from TRBV6-6 and TRBJ1-6; unclear D gene. Trimming cost V 7 bases and J 5 bases, with 15 bases left between them. From germline, CDR1 is MNHNY and CDR2 SVGAGI (reference sequence). This CDR3 contains 15 residues. The CDR3 spells CASKYLEANNSPLHF. The CDR3 coding sequence is TGTGCCAGCAAGTACCTAGAGGCTAATAATTCACCCCTCCACTTT.

The gene calls are TRBV7-2 and TRBJ1-1; 8 bases agree with TRBD1. The CDR3 loop spans 17 amino acids. Germline CDR1 reads SGHTA; CDR2 reads FQGNSA. V was clipped by 2 bases and J by 0 bases; unmatched bases: 8. CDR3 protein: CASSLIPRQGMNTEAFF. CDR3 DNA: TGTGCCAGCAGCTTAATTCCGAGACAGGGGATGAACACTGAAGCTTTCTTT.

The chain employs TRBV4-3 and TRBJ1-2, with 12 bases that match TRBD1. From germline, CDR1 is LGHNA and CDR2 YSLEER. The CDR3 has 17 amino acids. V gave up 2 bases and J gave up 3 bases; unmatched junction bases: 7. The DNA of the CDR3 is TGCGCCAGCAGCCAAACCGGGACAGGGGGCAGGTACTATGGCTACACCTTC. It encodes CASSQTGTGGRYYGYTF.

The J gene is TRBJ2-1, the V gene TRBV7-9; D is ambiguous. CDR3 length equals 12 residues. The germline gives CDR1 SEHNR, CDR2 FQNEAQ (reference sequence). V was cut by 5 bases and J by 4 bases, with 6 bases left in between. The DNA of the CDR3 is TGTGCCAGCAGCACAGAATACAATGAGCAGTTCTTC. Its translation: CASSTEYNEQFF.

The chain combines TRBV27 with TRBJ2-3; TRBD1 matches at 10 bases. The germline CDR1 and CDR2 sequences are MNHEY and SMNVEV (reference sequence). CDR3 size: 16 residues. The trim removed 5 bases at V and 5 bases at J, leaving 10 bases unmatched. The CDR3 loop is CASSPPGDRGRDTQYF. The CDR3 DNA is TGTGCCAGCAGTCCCCCTGGGGACAGGGGCAGAGATACGCAGTATTTT.